This T cell receptor (beta chain) was observed in a study of cytomegalovirus exposure and HLA in healthy donors. PCR used 60 Vbeta primers and 13 Jbeta primers. The assay was immunoSEQ multiplex PCR, and TCRdb's table has in-frame clones only and misses some. The table lists approximately 200,000 clones, approximately 80% of them singletons. Regarding the study as a whole: Trimming of TCR beta V- and J-genes showed a link, identified in a later analysis, to a missense DCLRE1C variant. HLA allele associations emerged for roughly 16,000 TCR beta sequences in a later analysis, at 0.05 false discovery rate. Among the CMV-associated chains, three were confirmed in vitro as specific for CMV antigens. As a later analysis revealed, most CMV-associated TCR beta chains appeared HLA-restricted.

As regards this clone: Its specificity is not known.

CDR3 length equals 15 residues. V lost 8 bases and J 6 bases, leaving 19 bases between the germline ends. Looked up from germline, CDR1 is ENHRY and CDR2 is SYGVKD. This receptor was obtained from a woman in her thirties in good health and CMV-seropositive. Material for sequencing was PBMCs. The V call is TRBV10-3, the J call TRBJ2-2, with D tentatively TRBD2 (5 bases). The CDR3 sequence: CAIHSRGRGAGELFF. The CDR3 region has the DNA TGTGCCATCCATTCGAGAGGGAGAGGCGCCGGGGAGCTGTTTTTT.